The clone carrying this T cell receptor beta chain has a handful of counts. Its antigen remains unidentified. These data come from a study of regulatory T cells in long-lasting Graves disease. On the study more broadly: Over 5 years on antithyroid drugs plus positive TSH receptor antibodies marked Graves' disease as persistent.

Time point of the sample: persistent/refractory GD, antithyroid drugs over 5 years with positive TRAb. TCR sequences were obtained from RNA taken from PBMCs. A volume of approximately 10 milliliters of peripheral blood was collected in EDTA tubes. The ends were cut back, 0 bases at V and 4 bases at J, with 12 bases in the middle. Germline CDR1 MNHEY, CDR2 SVGEGT. The CDR3 is 15 residues long. Study-wide findings and caveats: The small sample size may have reduced accuracy. Fewer public clonotypes were shared by new patients (just under 1,000) than by persistent patients (approximately 2,700).

Construction of the TCR beta libraries employed iRepertoire HTBI primers in conjunction with Arm-PCR of CDR3 regions. TCRdb recomputed calls from the multiplex PCR reads with MiXCR, one row per CDR3 protein. This table holds 700,000 or so distinct CDR3 sequences, 25% to 35% found once. This TCR was sampled from a female donor with Graves disease. The rearrangement uses TRBV6-2 or TRBV6-3 and TRBJ1-1; possible D gene TRBD1, 6 bases. The sample consisted of peripheral blood mononuclear cells (PBMCs), taken when the disease was refractory, from a patient treated with antithyroid drugs. This CDR3 reads CASSYSPGASTEAFF. In DNA, the CDR3 is TGTGCCAGCAGTTACTCGCCAGGGGCGAGCACTGAAGCTTTCTTT.